Listed below are T cell receptor beta chains from one sample, sequenced in a study of blood T cell repertoires in COVID-19. Repertoires were generated with immunoSEQ multiplex PCR, while TCRdb's copy carries only in-frame clones and drops some. This table holds a few hundred thousand clones, around 86% found once. Sample: PBMCs or T cells enriched from blood (not recorded which). These receptors all come from a woman aged 40 to 50 with acute COVID-19. CDR3s include the opening cysteine and the closing phenylalanine or tryptophan. Fields, in order: D gene, J gene, V gene, CDR3 protein. The D gene is left open where the match is weak.

d_call: .; j_call: TRBJ1-1; v_call: TRBV11-1; cdr3_aa: CASIPSGRNTEAFF
d_call: .; j_call: TRBJ2-5; v_call: TRBV27; cdr3_aa: CASSRTYQETQYF
d_call: TRBD1; j_call: TRBJ1-5; v_call: TRBV7-8; cdr3_aa: CASSPGRQGTKINQPQHF
d_call: TRBD2; j_call: TRBJ2-1; v_call: TRBV7-9; cdr3_aa: CASSPTSPNNLFF
d_call: .; j_call: TRBJ1-2; v_call: TRBV27; cdr3_aa: CASSFWGGRGGDGYTF
d_call: TRBD2; j_call: TRBJ2-1; v_call: TRBV27; cdr3_aa: CASKTSGRKDEQFF
d_call: TRBD2; j_call: TRBJ2-2; v_call: TRBV6-6; cdr3_aa: CASKWEGGTGELFF
d_call: TRBD1; j_call: TRBJ2-2; v_call: TRBV2; cdr3_aa: CASSDPTGGEETGELFF
d_call: .; j_call: TRBJ1-1; v_call: TRBV24-1; cdr3_aa: CATSEPGGREAFF
d_call: TRBD1; j_call: TRBJ2-1; v_call: TRBV6-6; cdr3_aa: CASSYRDRGAGNEQFF
d_call: TRBD2; j_call: TRBJ2-1; v_call: TRBV3-1/TRBV3-2; cdr3_aa: CASSQPSGSGTNNEQFF
d_call: TRBD1; j_call: TRBJ1-1; v_call: TRBV28; cdr3_aa: CASSSPGQGTEAFF
d_call: .; j_call: TRBJ1-4; v_call: TRBV6-5; cdr3_aa: CASSYSVRSEKLFF
d_call: TRBD1; j_call: TRBJ1-1; v_call: TRBV18; cdr3_aa: CASSQGQGAMNTEAFF
d_call: .; j_call: TRBJ2-1; v_call: TRBV25-1; cdr3_aa: CASSEGSGNEQFF
d_call: .; j_call: TRBJ1-1; v_call: TRBV19; cdr3_aa: CATITGRAPDEAFF
d_call: .; j_call: TRBJ1-5; v_call: TRBV19; cdr3_aa: CASSAFSGIYSNQPQHF
d_call: TRBD2; j_call: TRBJ2-7; v_call: TRBV27; cdr3_aa: CASSFETSGTHEQYF
d_call: .; j_call: TRBJ1-5; v_call: TRBV18; cdr3_aa: CASSPNEQPQHF
d_call: TRBD2; j_call: TRBJ2-1; v_call: TRBV3-1/TRBV3-2; cdr3_aa: CASSHRASGYGEQFF
d_call: TRBD1; j_call: TRBJ2-7; v_call: TRBV27; cdr3_aa: CASSPDRGEQYF
d_call: .; j_call: TRBJ1-5; v_call: TRBV28; cdr3_aa: CASSMGRGKQPQHF
d_call: .; j_call: TRBJ2-5; v_call: TRBV5-1; cdr3_aa: CASSFAGQETQYF
d_call: .; j_call: TRBJ2-7; v_call: TRBV28; cdr3_aa: CASSPTGRSYEQYF
d_call: TRBD2; j_call: TRBJ2-5; v_call: TRBV19; cdr3_aa: CASKGLAGGQETQYF
d_call: TRBD1; j_call: TRBJ2-1; v_call: TRBV28; cdr3_aa: CASTAPGTGYSYNEQFF
d_call: .; j_call: TRBJ2-2; v_call: TRBV24-1; cdr3_aa: CATSESGFNTGELFF
d_call: .; j_call: TRBJ2-3; v_call: TRBV5-4; cdr3_aa: CASSTILATSTDTQYF
d_call: .; j_call: TRBJ2-7; v_call: TRBV7-2; cdr3_aa: CASSFMGVYEQYF
d_call: TRBD1; j_call: TRBJ1-2; v_call: TRBV14; cdr3_aa: CASSLDRGAYYGYTF
d_call: TRBD1; j_call: TRBJ1-3; v_call: TRBV18; cdr3_aa: CASSARTGSGNTIYF
d_call: TRBD1; j_call: TRBJ1-2; v_call: TRBV11-2; cdr3_aa: CASSFTGGVYGYTF
d_call: TRBD1; j_call: TRBJ1-1; v_call: TRBV18; cdr3_aa: CASSPLRTGALGAFF
d_call: .; j_call: TRBJ2-4; v_call: TRBV28; cdr3_aa: CASSLGSFAKVSF
d_call: TRBD2; j_call: TRBJ2-3; v_call: TRBV13; cdr3_aa: CASSEGTSGPSTDTQYF
d_call: .; j_call: TRBJ2-3; v_call: TRBV6-2/TRBV6-3; cdr3_aa: CASSSDPRGTQYF
d_call: .; j_call: TRBJ2-2; v_call: TRBV7-6; cdr3_aa: CASSSVGELFF
d_call: TRBD1; j_call: TRBJ1-1; v_call: TRBV19; cdr3_aa: CASRDGQAAWWGAFF
d_call: .; j_call: TRBJ2-1; v_call: TRBV14; cdr3_aa: CASSQDNIAATPRDEQFF
d_call: .; j_call: TRBJ2-7; v_call: TRBV19; cdr3_aa: CASSLHRDVGYEQYF
d_call: TRBD1; j_call: TRBJ2-7; v_call: TRBV7-9; cdr3_aa: CASSSTGGRASYEQYF
d_call: TRBD1; j_call: TRBJ2-2; v_call: TRBV7-6; cdr3_aa: CASRSDRGDTGELFF
d_call: TRBD2; j_call: TRBJ2-3; v_call: TRBV10-3; cdr3_aa: CAISEIAGATDTQYF
d_call: TRBD2; j_call: TRBJ2-1; v_call: TRBV6-2/TRBV6-3; cdr3_aa: CASSYRLAGYNEQFF
d_call: TRBD2; j_call: TRBJ2-1; v_call: TRBV12-3/TRBV12-4; cdr3_aa: CASSLGLAIEQFF
d_call: TRBD1; j_call: TRBJ1-5; v_call: TRBV7-9; cdr3_aa: CASSPNRGGNQPQHF
d_call: TRBD1; j_call: TRBJ1-2; v_call: TRBV19; cdr3_aa: CASSILDRDYYTF
d_call: .; j_call: TRBJ2-3; v_call: TRBV28; cdr3_aa: CASIRGETNTDTQYF
d_call: .; j_call: TRBJ2-3; v_call: TRBV5-1; cdr3_aa: CASSLQAAGEDTQYF
d_call: TRBD1; j_call: TRBJ1-2; v_call: TRBV3-1/TRBV3-2; cdr3_aa: CASSLGQAATGGYTF
d_call: .; j_call: TRBJ2-5; v_call: TRBV15; cdr3_aa: CATSRERTQETQYF
d_call: .; j_call: TRBJ1-2; v_call: TRBV20-1; cdr3_aa: CSASTGSGYTF